This T cell receptor beta chain was sequenced for a study of blood T cell repertoires in COVID-19. Study background: Some COVID-19 samples were acute and others convalescent; all came from the United States, Italy and Spain.

In the study's own analysis: Counts of nucleated cells, estimated from reference gene primer amplification, were obtained. Some clones are missing from TCRdb's copy, which holds only in-frame ones; the method was immunoSEQ multiplex PCR. V and J calls and clone size are given by that table; D and trimming were obtained from the DNA. There are about 230,000 clones in the sample; approximately 82% occur only once, and around 2.5% lies in the top ten. CDR1 and CDR2 (germline): SGHDT, YYEEEE. CDR3 length equals 16 residues. V was pared by 0 bases and J by 5 bases, with 17 bases between. This TCR came from a woman aged 70-85 years with active or convalescent COVID-19. The sequenced sample consisted of peripheral blood. The chain uses TRBV5-6 and TRBJ1-1; D unresolved. CDR3 coding DNA: TGTGCCAGCAGCTTGGGGGCAAGTGGTGGTTATACTGAAGCTTTCTTT. Translating it yields CASSLGASGGYTEAFF.